One and the same sample provided the 11 T cell receptor beta chains below, sequenced in a study of T cells in Graves' hyperthyroidism and ophthalmopathy. RNA transcripts yielded amplified TCR beta CDR3 regions. First-round RT-PCR targeting the TCR CDR3 was performed with the HTBI primer set. TCRdb analysed the multiplex PCR reads with MiXCR anew, one entry per CDR3 protein. The table lists almost 600,000 distinct CDR3 sequences, over 11% of them singletons. Sequencing was done on a sample of blood. These receptors were collected from a woman in her 30s with Graves' hyperthyroidism that later progressed to Graves' ophthalmopathy.

This clonotype came up many times. J is TRBJ1-1 and V is TRBV12-3 or TRBV12-4; D is perhaps TRBD1 (5 bases). The CDR3 is 13 amino acids. The V end was cut by 3 bases, the J end by 1 base, with 6 bases between. CDR3 sequence reads: CASSFRGNTEAFF. The CDR3 nucleotides read TGTGCCAGCAGTTTTAGGGGGAACACTGAAGCTTTCTTT.

The V call is TRBV30, the J call TRBJ2-5; D possibly uses TRBD1 or TRBD2 (5 bases each). Germline V gives CDR1 GTSNPN, CDR2 SVGIG (reference sequence). The CDR3 extends over 14 amino acids. V lost 3 bases, J lost 2 bases, and 13 bases lay in between. Written as DNA, the CDR3 is TGTGCCTGGAGGGGGGTTCCCCCACAAGAGACCCAGTACTTC. Translation gives CAWRGVPPQETQYF.

This clonotype was detected ten times or more. V gene TRBV5-1 combines with J gene TRBJ2-3, with D perhaps matching TRBD2 (5 bases). Trimming pared 4 bases from V and 6 bases from J, leaving 18 bases between. Per the germline V gene, CDR1 is SGHRS and CDR2 is YFSETQ. This CDR3 is built from 15 residues. The CDR3 region is CASSDARASPDTQYF. CDR3 DNA sequence: TGCGCCAGCAGCGACGCGCGGGCCTCCCCGGATACGCAGTATTTT.

This clonotype has at least ten counts. This chain connects TRBV10-3 to TRBJ1-1; tentatively, D is TRBD1 (5 bases). Germline V gene sequence: CDR1 ENHRY, CDR2 SYGVKD. The ends were cut back, 4 bases at V and 5 bases at J, with 23 bases in the middle. The CDR3 length is 17 residues. The CDR3 here is CAISVGGTRGVGTEAFF. The CDR3 nucleotides read TGTGCCATCAGTGTTGGAGGGACCCGGGGGGTGGGGACTGAAGCTTTCTTT.

The chain employs TRBV7-9 and TRBJ1-6; no clear D. V lost 1 base, J lost 10 bases, and 14 bases lay in between. The germline gives CDR1 SEHNR, CDR2 FQNEAQ (reference sequence). This CDR3 contains 15 residues. The CDR3 protein is CASSLDTSIRSPLHF. CDR3 nucleotide sequence: TGTGCCAGCAGCTTAGACACTTCCATACGGTCACCCCTCCACTTT. The whole variable domain, filled in from reference TRBV7-9 and TRBJ1-6, reads DTGVSQNPRHKITKRGQNVTFRCDPISEHNRLYWYRQTLGQGPEFLTYFQNEAQLEKSRLLSDRFSAERPKGSFSTLEIQRTEQGDSAMYLCASSLDTSIRSPLHFGNGTRLTVT.

Comment on this clonotype: This may be a read error: a much more frequent sequence differs by one nucleotide. The chain carries TRBV6-1 and TRBJ2-1; 7 bases fit TRBD2. Germline CDR1 and CDR2: MNHNS and SASEGT. The V gene end was trimmed by 8 bases and the J gene end by 8 bases; junction bases not matched to a gene: 18. The CDR3 is 16 amino acids. CDR3 region: CASEGSGTPMTDEQFF. For the CDR3, the DNA is TGTGCCAGCGAAGGAAGCGGGACTCCAATGACCGATGAGCAGTTCTTC.

This clonotype was found many times. The chain is built from TRBV2 and TRBJ2-3, with 13 bases fitting TRBD2. CDR3 length: 14 residues. J lost 11 bases, V lost 6 bases, and 8 bases had no gene match. Per germline, CDR1 SNHLY and CDR2 FYNNEI. The CDR3: CASRGLAGVLMQYF. As DNA, the CDR3 is TGTGCCAGCAGAGGACTAGCGGGAGTCTTGATGCAGTATTTT.

The chain has TRBV5-6 and TRBJ1-1; tentative D call: TRBD1 (6 bases). The V end was cut by 5 bases, the J end by 4 bases, with 18 bases between. The germline CDR1 and CDR2 sequences are SGHDT and YYEEEE. This CDR3 has 15 amino acids. For the CDR3, the DNA is TGTGCCAGCAGTTTCTTACAGGGTATGGGCACTGAAGCTTTCTTT. This sequence encodes CASSFLQGMGTEAFF.

This clonotype was observed many times. For the CDR3, the DNA is TGTGCCAGCAGTTCCTTCCCAGGGAGAACGTACACAGATACGCAGTATTTT. This codes for CASSSFPGRTYTDTQYF. This chain uses TRBV6-2 or TRBV6-3 with TRBJ2-3; possibly TRBD1 or TRBD2 for D (5 bases each). CDR3 length: 17 amino acids. V lost 4 bases to trimming and J lost 2 bases, with 19 bases between them. Germline V CDR1 and CDR2: MNHEY, SVGEGT.

The table lists this clonotype with a few counts. The chain combines TRBV5-1 with TRBJ2-7; D possibly corresponds to TRBD2 (5 bases). Germline CDR1 SGHRS, CDR2 YFSETQ. The CDR3 has 14 amino acids. V was pared by 1 base and J by 3 bases, with 11 bases between. The CDR3 region is CASSLMTGFYEQYF. Written as DNA, the CDR3 is TGCGCCAGCAGCTTGATGACGGGATTCTACGAGCAGTACTTC.

This clonotype was seen ten or more times. This chain connects TRBV27 to TRBJ1-5, with 10 bases lining up with TRBD1. In germline, CDR1 is MNHEY, CDR2 SMNVEV (reference sequence). This CDR3 spans 14 amino acids. Trimming removed 3 bases from V and 7 bases from J; junction bases left unmatched: 3. As DNA, the CDR3 is TGTGCCAGCAGTTTTGGACAGGGGGTGCAGCCCCAGCATTTT. It is translated as CASSFGQGVQPQHF.